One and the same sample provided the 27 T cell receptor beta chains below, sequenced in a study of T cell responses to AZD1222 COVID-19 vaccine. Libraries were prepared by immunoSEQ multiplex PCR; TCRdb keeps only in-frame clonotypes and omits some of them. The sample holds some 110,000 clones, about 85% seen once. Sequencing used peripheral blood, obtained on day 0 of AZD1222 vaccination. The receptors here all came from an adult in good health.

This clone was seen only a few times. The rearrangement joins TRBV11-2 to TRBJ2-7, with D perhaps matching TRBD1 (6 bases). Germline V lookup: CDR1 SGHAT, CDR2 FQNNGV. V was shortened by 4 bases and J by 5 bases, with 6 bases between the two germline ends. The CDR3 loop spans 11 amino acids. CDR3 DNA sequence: TGTGCCAGCAGCTACAGGGACGAGCAGTACTTC. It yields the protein CASSYRDEQYF. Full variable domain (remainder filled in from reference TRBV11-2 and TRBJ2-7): EAGVAQSPRYKIIEKRQSVAFWCNPISGHATLYWYQQILGQGPKLLIQFQNNGVVDDSQLPKDRFSAERLKGVDSTLKIQPAKLEDSAVYLCASSYRDEQYFGPGTRLTVT.

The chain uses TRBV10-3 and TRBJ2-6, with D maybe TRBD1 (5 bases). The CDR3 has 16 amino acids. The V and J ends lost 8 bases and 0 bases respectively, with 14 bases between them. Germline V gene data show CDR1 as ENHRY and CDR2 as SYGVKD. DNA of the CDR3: TGTGCCATCGGGGAAGGGGCCAGCTCTGGGGCCAACGTCCTGACTTTC. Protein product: CAIGEGASSGANVLTF.

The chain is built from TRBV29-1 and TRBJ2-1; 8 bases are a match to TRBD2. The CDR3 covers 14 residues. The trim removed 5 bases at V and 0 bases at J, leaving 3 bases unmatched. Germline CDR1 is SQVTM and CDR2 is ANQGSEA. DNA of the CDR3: TGCAGCGTTACTAGCGGAAGCTCCTACAATGAGCAGTTCTTC. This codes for CSVTSGSSYNEQFF.

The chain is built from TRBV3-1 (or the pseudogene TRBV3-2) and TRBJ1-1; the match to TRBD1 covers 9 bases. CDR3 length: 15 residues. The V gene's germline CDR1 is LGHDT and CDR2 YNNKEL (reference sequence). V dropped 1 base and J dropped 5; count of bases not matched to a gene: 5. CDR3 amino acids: CASSQGGQGKTEAFF. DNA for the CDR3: TGTGCCAGCAGCCAAGGTGGACAGGGGAAAACTGAAGCTTTCTTT.

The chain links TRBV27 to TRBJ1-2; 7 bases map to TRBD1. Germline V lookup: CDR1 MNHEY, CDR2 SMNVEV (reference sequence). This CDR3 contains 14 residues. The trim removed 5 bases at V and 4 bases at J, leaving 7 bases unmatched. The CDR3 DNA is TGTGCCAGCAGTATAACAGGGGTCTCCTATGGCTACACCTTC. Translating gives CASSITGVSYGYTF.

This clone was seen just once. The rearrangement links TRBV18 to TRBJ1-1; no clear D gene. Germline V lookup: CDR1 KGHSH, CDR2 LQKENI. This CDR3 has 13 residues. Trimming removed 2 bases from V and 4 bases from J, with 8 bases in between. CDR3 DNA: TGTGCCAGCTCACCAGGGAGTTTCACTGAAGCTTTCTTT. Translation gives CASSPGSFTEAFF. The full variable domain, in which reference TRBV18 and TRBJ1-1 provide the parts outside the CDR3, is NAGVMQNPRHLVRRRGQEARLRCSPMKGHSHVYWYRQLPEEGLKFMVYLQKENIIDESGMPKERFSAEFPKEGPSILRIQQVVRGDSAAYFCASSPGSFTEAFFGQGTRLTVV.

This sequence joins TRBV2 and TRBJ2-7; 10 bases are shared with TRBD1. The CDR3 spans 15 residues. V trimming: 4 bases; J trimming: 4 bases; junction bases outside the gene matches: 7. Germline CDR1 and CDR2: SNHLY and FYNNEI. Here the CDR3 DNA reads TGTGCCAGCAGTGGACAGGGGGCGCCGGGGTACGAGCAGTACTTC. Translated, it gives CASSGQGAPGYEQYF.

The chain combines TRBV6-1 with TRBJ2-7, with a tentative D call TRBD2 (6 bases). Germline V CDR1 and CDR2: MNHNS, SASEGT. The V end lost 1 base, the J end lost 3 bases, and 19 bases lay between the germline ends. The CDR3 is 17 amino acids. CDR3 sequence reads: CASSEGGLQGVHYEQYF. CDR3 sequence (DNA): TGTGCCAGCAGTGAAGGGGGACTCCAAGGGGTCCACTACGAGCAGTACTTC.

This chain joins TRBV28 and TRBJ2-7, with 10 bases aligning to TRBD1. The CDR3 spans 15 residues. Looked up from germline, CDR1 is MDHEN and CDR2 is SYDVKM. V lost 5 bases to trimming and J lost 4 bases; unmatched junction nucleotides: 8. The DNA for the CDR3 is TGTGCCAGCAGTCTGGTGGGACAGGGGATATACGAGCAGTACTTC. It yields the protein CASSLVGQGIYEQYF.

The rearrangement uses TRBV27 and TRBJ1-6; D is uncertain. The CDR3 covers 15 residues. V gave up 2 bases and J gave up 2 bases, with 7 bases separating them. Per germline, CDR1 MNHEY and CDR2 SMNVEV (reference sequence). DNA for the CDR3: TGTGCCAGCAGTTTAGATGGTCCCTATAATTCACCCCTCCACTTT. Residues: CASSLDGPYNSPLHF.

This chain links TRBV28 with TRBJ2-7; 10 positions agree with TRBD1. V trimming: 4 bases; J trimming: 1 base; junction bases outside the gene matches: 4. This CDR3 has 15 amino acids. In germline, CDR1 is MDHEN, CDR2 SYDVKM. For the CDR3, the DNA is TGTGCCAGCAGTTCCGGACAGGGGGTGTCCTACGAGCAGTACTTC. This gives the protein CASSSGQGVSYEQYF.

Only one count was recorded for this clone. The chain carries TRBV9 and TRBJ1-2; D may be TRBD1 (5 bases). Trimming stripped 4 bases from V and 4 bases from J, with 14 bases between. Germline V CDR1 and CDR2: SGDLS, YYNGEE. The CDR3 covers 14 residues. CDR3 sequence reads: CASSPGTERYGYTF. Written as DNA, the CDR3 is TGTGCCAGCAGCCCCGGGACGGAACGCTATGGCTACACCTTC.

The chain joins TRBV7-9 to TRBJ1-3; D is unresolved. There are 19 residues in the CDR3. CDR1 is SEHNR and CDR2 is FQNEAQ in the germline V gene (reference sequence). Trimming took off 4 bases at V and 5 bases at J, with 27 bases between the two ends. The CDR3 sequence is CASSSPSRAGPTERNTIYF. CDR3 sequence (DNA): TGTGCCAGCAGCTCTCCCTCGAGGGCCGGGCCGACCGAGCGAAACACCATATATTTT.

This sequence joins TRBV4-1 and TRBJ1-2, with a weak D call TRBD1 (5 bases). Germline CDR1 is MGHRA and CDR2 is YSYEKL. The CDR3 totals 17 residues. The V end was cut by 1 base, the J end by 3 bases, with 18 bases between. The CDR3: CASSQVRSRDADYGYTF. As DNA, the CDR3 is TGCGCCAGCAGCCAAGTTCGGAGCAGGGATGCAGACTATGGCTACACCTTC.

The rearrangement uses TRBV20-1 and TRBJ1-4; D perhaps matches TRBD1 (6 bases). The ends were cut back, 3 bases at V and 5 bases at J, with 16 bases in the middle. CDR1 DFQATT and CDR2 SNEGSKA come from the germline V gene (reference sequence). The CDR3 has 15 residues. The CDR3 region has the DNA TGCAGTGCTAGTGTTGCAGGAGGGGGAAATGAAAAACTGTTTTTT. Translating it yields CSASVAGGGNEKLFF.

In DNA, the CDR3 is TGTGCCACCTTCCTCGAGACAGGGGGCATGGCGGAGACCCAGTACTTC. Protein sequence: CATFLETGGMAETQYF. The chain employs TRBV10-3 and TRBJ2-5; 10 bases agree with TRBD1. With V trimmed by 10 bases and J by 5 bases, 16 bases remained unmatched. CDR3 size: 16 residues. CDR1 is ENHRY, CDR2 SYGVKD, per germline.

The CDR3 DNA follows: TGTGCCAGCAGCTTAACGGGGGGACTCCAGAGCTCCTACAATGAGCAGTTCTTC. Encoded protein: CASSLTGGLQSSYNEQFF. The chain has TRBV7-3 and TRBJ2-1; D possibly corresponds to TRBD2 (6 bases). Trimming stripped 0 bases from V and 0 bases from J, with 15 bases between. CDR3 length: 18 amino acids. CDR1 is SGHTA and CDR2 is FQGTGA in the germline V gene. The full variable domain, completed using reference TRBV7-3 and TRBJ2-1, is GAGVSQTPSNKVTEKGKYVELRCDPISGHTALYWYRQSLGQGPEFLIYFQGTGAADDSGLPNDRFFAVRPEGSVSTLKIQRTERGDSAVYLCASSLTGGLQSSYNEQFFGPGTRLTVL.

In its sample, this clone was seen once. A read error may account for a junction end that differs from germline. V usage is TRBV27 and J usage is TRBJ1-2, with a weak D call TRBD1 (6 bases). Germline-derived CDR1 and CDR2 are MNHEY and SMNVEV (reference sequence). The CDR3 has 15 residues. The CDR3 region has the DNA TGTGCCAGCAGTCGGGGACACGGACCCAACTATGGCTACATCTTC. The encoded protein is CASSRGHGPNYGYIF.

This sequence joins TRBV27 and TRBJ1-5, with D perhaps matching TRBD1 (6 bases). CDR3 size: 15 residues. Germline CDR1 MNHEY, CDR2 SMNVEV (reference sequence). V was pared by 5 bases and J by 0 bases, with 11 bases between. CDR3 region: CASSPDSYSNQPQHF. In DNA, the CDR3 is TGTGCCAGCAGTCCGGACAGTTATAGCAATCAGCCCCAGCATTTT.

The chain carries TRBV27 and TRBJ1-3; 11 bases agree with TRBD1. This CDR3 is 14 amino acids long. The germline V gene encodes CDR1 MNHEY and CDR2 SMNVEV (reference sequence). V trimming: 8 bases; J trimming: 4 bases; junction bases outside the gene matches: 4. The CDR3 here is CASRDRGWGNTIYF. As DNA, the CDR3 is TGTGCCAGCCGGGACAGGGGGTGGGGAAACACCATATATTTT.

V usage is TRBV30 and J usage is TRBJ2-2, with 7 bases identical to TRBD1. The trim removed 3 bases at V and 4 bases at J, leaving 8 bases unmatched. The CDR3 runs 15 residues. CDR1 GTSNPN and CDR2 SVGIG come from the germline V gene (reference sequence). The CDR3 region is CAWSANRGRTGELFF. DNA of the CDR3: TGTGCCTGGAGCGCCAACAGGGGTCGCACCGGGGAGCTGTTTTTT. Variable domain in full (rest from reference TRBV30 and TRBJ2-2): SQTIHQWPATLVQPVGSPLSLECTVEGTSNPNLYWYRQAAGRGLQLLFYSVGIGQISSEVPQNLSASRPQDRQFILSSKKLLLSDSGFYLCAWSANRGRTGELFFGEGSRLTVL.

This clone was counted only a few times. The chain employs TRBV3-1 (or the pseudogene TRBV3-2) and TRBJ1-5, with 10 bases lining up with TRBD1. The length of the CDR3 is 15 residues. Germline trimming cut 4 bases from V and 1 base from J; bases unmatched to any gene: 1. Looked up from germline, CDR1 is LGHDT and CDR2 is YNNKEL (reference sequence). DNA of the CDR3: TGTGCCAGCAGCCGGACAGGGGGAAGCAATCAGCCCCAGCATTTT. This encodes CASSRTGGSNQPQHF.

CDR3 region: CASSQDTSGELFF. CDR3 nucleotides: TGTGCCAGCAGCCAAGACACGAGCGGGGAGCTGTTTTTT. The rearrangement joins TRBV3-1 (or the pseudogene TRBV3-2) to TRBJ2-2, with D uncertain. Trimming removed 0 bases at V and 7 bases at J, with 6 bases between. Per the germline V gene, CDR1 is LGHDT and CDR2 is YNNKEL (reference sequence). CDR3 length: 13 amino acids.

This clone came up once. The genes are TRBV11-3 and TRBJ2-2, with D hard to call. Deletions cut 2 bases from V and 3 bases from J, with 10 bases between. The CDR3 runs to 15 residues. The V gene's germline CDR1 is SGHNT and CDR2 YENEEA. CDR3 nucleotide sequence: TGTGCCAGCAGCTTATTGGGCGGTGACACCGGGGAGCTGTTTTTT. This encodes CASSLLGGDTGELFF.

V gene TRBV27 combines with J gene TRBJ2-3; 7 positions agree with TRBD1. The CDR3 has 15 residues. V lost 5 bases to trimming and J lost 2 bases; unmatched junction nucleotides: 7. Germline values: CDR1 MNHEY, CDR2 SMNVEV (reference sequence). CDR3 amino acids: CASSPGQRYTDTQYF. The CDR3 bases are TGTGCCAGCAGTCCGGGACAGCGATACACAGATACGCAGTATTTT.

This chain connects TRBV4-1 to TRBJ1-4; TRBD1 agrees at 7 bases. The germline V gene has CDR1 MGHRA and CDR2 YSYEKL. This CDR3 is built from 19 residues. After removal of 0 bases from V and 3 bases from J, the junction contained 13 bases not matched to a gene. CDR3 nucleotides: TGCGCCAGCAGCCAAGAGGGCAGGGGGTGGGGGGCAGCTAATGAAAAACTGTTTTTT. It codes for CASSQEGRGWGAANEKLFF.

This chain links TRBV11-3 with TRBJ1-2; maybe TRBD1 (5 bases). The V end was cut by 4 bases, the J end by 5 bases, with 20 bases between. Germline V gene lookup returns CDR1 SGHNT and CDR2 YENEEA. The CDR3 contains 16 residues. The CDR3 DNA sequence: TGTGCCAGCAGCTCCGGGGGAGAGGGACGGGGATATGGCTACACCTTC. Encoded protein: CASSSGGEGRGYGYTF.